This paragraph reports one TCR beta chain. The source of the sample is a study of Ad26.COV2.S vaccination and SARS-CoV-2 variants. CDR3 length equals 15 residues. V was clipped by 4 bases and J by 4 bases; unmatched bases: 6. Germline V CDR1 and CDR2: SGHRS, YFSETQ. Treatment reported: about 20 received Ad26.COV2.S at low or high dose, single or two shots; about 5 received placebo; per-sample allocation not given. All samples were drawn on day 63, counting from the first vaccine or placebo injection. An 18-55-year-old adult in Boston served as donor. Assay: immunoSEQ multiplex PCR; the TCRdb copy retains only in-frame clones and omits some. The table lists roughly 500,000 clones, 75% to 90% of them singletons, with approximately 2.5% in the top ten.

The chain is built from TRBV5-1 and TRBJ2-1, with 9 bases lining up with TRBD2. This material consisted of peripheral blood, taken in a trial of Ad26.COV2.S vaccine versus placebo. This receptor was obtained from a person between 18 and 60 years old who received the Ad26.COV2.S COVID-19 vaccine or a placebo. The CDR3 loop reads CASSISSGDYNEQFF. CDR3 coding DNA: TGCGCCAGCAGCATCTCTAGCGGGGATTACAATGAGCAGTTCTTC.